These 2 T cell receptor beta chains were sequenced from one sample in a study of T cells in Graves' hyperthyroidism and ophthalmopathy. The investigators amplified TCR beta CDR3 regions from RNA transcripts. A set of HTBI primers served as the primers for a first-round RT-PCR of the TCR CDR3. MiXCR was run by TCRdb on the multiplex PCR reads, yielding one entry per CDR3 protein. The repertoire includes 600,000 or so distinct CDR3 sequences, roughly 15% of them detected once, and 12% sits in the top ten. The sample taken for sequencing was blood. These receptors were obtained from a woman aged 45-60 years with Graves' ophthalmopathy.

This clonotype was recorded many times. This CDR3 reads CASSQGTAGAWVEQYF. DNA for the CDR3: TGTGCCAGCAGCCAAGGCACTGCAGGGGCTTGGGTTGAGCAGTACTTC. This rearrangement joins TRBV4-2 to TRBJ2-7, with a weak D call TRBD1 (6 bases). Germline values: CDR1 LGHNA, CDR2 YNFKEQ. The CDR3 extends over 16 amino acids. Trimming removed 1 base at V and 7 bases at J, with 20 bases between.

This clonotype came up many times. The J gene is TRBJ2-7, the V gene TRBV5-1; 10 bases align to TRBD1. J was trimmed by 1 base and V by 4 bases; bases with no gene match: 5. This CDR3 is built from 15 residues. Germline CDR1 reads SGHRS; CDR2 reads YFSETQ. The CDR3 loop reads CASSPAGQGSYEQYF. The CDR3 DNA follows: TGCGCCAGCAGCCCCGCGGGACAGGGGTCCTACGAGCAGTACTTC.